This is a list of T cell receptor beta chains from one sample in a study of blood T cell repertoires in COVID-19. The protocol was immunoSEQ multiplex PCR, while the TCRdb copy is restricted to in-frame clones and leaves out a portion. The sample has approximately 240,000 clones, roughly 84% seen once. Material for sequencing was peripheral blood. The receptors here all came from a woman aged 40 to 50 who had recovered from COVID-19. The CDR3 runs from the conserved cysteine through the conserved F or W. Fields, in order: J gene, clone size, D gene, V gene, CDR3 DNA, CDR3 protein. A D gene is named only where the DNA matches it firmly. Some rows have no size entry. The others give once, few or many, or a class for an expanded clone.

TRBJ1-4,NA,NA,TRBV4-2,TGTGCCAGCAGCGGCCCACAGGCAACTAATGAAAAACTGTTTTTT,CASSGPQATNEKLFF
TRBJ1-2,NA,TRBD1,TRBV28,TGTGCCAGCAGTTTATCGACAGGGAGCGGTGGCTACACCTTC,CASSLSTGSGGYTF
TRBJ1-3,NA,NA,TRBV4-1,TGCGCCAGCAGCCAAGGCCGTTTGCGCGGGGGTGGAAACACCATATATTTT,CASSQGRLRGGGNTIYF
TRBJ2-7,NA,TRBD2,TRBV30,TGTGCCTGGAGACCCGTCAGCGGGAACGAGCAGTACTTC,CAWRPVSGNEQYF
TRBJ2-7,NA,TRBD2,TRBV25-1,TGTGCCAGCAGTGAACAAGGTAGCGGGATCACCTACGAGCAGTACTTC,CASSEQGSGITYEQYF
TRBJ2-7,NA,TRBD1,TRBV10-3,TGTGCCATCGGGCAGGGGGCGAACGAGCAGTACTTC,CAIGQGANEQYF
TRBJ1-2,NA,TRBD1,TRBV5-1,TGCGCCAGCAGCCCCTCGACAGGGGGCTATGGCTACACCTTC,CASSPSTGGYGYTF
TRBJ2-1,NA,TRBD1,TRBV7-9,TGTGCCAGCAGCTACGGACAGGGGAGGGTCAATGAGCAGTTCTTC,CASSYGQGRVNEQFF
TRBJ1-5,NA,TRBD1,TRBV19,TGTGCCAGTAGTATTTCTGGGGACAGAGGCAATCAGCCCCAGCATTTT,CASSISGDRGNQPQHF
TRBJ2-1,NA,TRBD2,TRBV6-2/TRBV6-3,TGTGCCAGCAGTTACGCGGGAGGGACAAACAATGAGCAGTTCTTC,CASSYAGGTNNEQFF
TRBJ1-2,once,NA,TRBV29-1,TGCAGCGCCGAGGGGGGGGCGCATGGCTACACCTTC,CSAEGGAHGYTF
TRBJ2-1,NA,NA,TRBV18,TGTGCCAGCTCTCCCTTAGTTGCCGTTTACAATGAGCAGTTCTTC,CASSPLVAVYNEQFF
TRBJ2-1,NA,TRBD2,TRBV29-1,TGCAGCGTCGACCCTAGCGGTAGCTCCTACAATGAGCAGTTCTTC,CSVDPSGSSYNEQFF
TRBJ1-2,NA,TRBD1,TRBV7-2,TGTGCCAGCAGCTTATCCCCCACAGGGGGAGGCTACACCTTC,CASSLSPTGGGYTF
TRBJ2-5,NA,NA,TRBV21-1,TGTGCCAGCAGCAAATTTCTATCGGACAGGGGGCGCAAAGAGACCCAGTACTTC,CASSKFLSDRGRKETQYF
TRBJ2-1,NA,TRBD2,TRBV19,TGTGCCAGTAGTACAGCGGGGGGGCGAAATGAGCAGTTCTTC,CASSTAGGRNEQFF
TRBJ2-7,NA,TRBD2,TRBV11-2,TGTGCCAGCAGCTTATATGGGACTAGCGGCGAGCAGTACTTC,CASSLYGTSGEQYF
TRBJ1-3,NA,TRBD1,TRBV4-3,TGCGCCAGCAGCCAGGCCACGACAGGGGTCGGAAACACCATATATTTT,CASSQATTGVGNTIYF
TRBJ2-3,NA,TRBD2,TRBV9,TGTGCCAGCAGCGTAGACCTCCTGGGGACTACTAGCACAGATACGCAGTATTTT,CASSVDLLGTTSTDTQYF
TRBJ2-3,NA,NA,TRBV7-7,TGTGCTAGCAGCTTAGCCCATAGCGGAAACACAGATACGCAGTATTTT,CASSLAHSGNTDTQYF
TRBJ1-2,NA,NA,TRBV7-8,TGTGCCAGCAGCCCCGTTGGGGGCACTACGAACTATGGCTACACCTTC,CASSPVGGTTNYGYTF
TRBJ2-3,NA,TRBD1,TRBV30,TGTGCCTGGAAAAGGGGACAGACCACAGATACGCAGTATTTT,CAWKRGQTTDTQYF
TRBJ2-7,NA,TRBD1,TRBV11-3,TGTGCCAGCAGCCTTCTCTCCGGGACAGCCTACGAGCAGTACTTC,CASSLLSGTAYEQYF
TRBJ2-3,NA,NA,TRBV4-3,TGCGCCAGCAGCCAGGCCGGAGGGGGGGGTACGCAGTATTTT,CASSQAGGGGTQYF
TRBJ2-1,NA,TRBD2,TRBV15,TGTGCCACCAGCCGATCACTAGCGGGGGTCTTCAATGAGCAGTTCTTC,CATSRSLAGVFNEQFF
TRBJ1-2,NA,NA,TRBV7-2,TGTGCCAGCAGCTTAGGTGGTGCTGAGGGCTACACCTTC,CASSLGGAEGYTF
TRBJ2-1,NA,TRBD1,TRBV7-3,TGTGCCAGCAGCCCGGGACAGGGGGGCAATGAGCAGTTCTTC,CASSPGQGGNEQFF
TRBJ2-1,NA,NA,TRBV12-3/TRBV12-4,TGTGCCAGCGCCAAACAGTCCTACAATGAGCAGTTCTTC,CASAKQSYNEQFF
TRBJ2-7,NA,TRBD1,TRBV4-3,TGCGCCAGCAGTTTCGAGCCGGGACAGGGCTACGAGCAGTACTTC,CASSFEPGQGYEQYF
TRBJ1-3,NA,TRBD1,TRBV28,TGTGCCAGCAGCACAATGACAGGGGGAAACACCATATATTTT,CASSTMTGGNTIYF
TRBJ1-6,few,NA,TRBV5-6,TGTGCCAGCGACCACGGGGGAGGCGAATCACCCCTCCACTTT,CASDHGGGESPLHF
TRBJ1-2,NA,TRBD1,TRBV2,TGTGCCACCATCCAGGGGGCGGGAGGCTACACCTTC,CATIQGAGGYTF
TRBJ1-6,NA,NA,TRBV11-3,TGTGCCAGCAGCTCCCACAGGTCCAATTCACCCCTCCACTTT,CASSSHRSNSPLHF
TRBJ2-5,NA,TRBD2,TRBV27,TGTGCCAGCAAACCGACCGGGACTAGCGGGGCAAAGACCCAGTACTTC,CASKPTGTSGAKTQYF
TRBJ2-2,NA,NA,TRBV19,TGTGCCAGTAGTCTGGTCAGGGGCCCGAACACCGGGGAGCTGTTTTTT,CASSLVRGPNTGELFF
TRBJ2-7,once,TRBD2,TRBV9,TGTGCCAGCAGCGGGTCTAGCGGGGGCCCCACGTTACAGTACTTC,CASSGSSGGPTLQYF
TRBJ2-2,NA,TRBD1,TRBV5-6,TGTGCCAGCAGCTTGGGTTCAGGGGGCACCGGGGAGCTGTTTTTT,CASSLGSGGTGELFF
TRBJ2-7,NA,NA,TRBV7-8,TGTGCCAGCAGCCCCTCGTACGAGCAGTACTTC,CASSPSYEQYF
TRBJ2-3,NA,NA,TRBV19,TGTGCCAGTAGTATCTCTCCCGGGACAGATACGCAGTATTTT,CASSISPGTDTQYF
TRBJ1-3,NA,TRBD1,TRBV7-2,TGTGCCAGCAGCCTAGCCCCCGCAGGGGGCCTAAGAGACACCATATATTTT,CASSLAPAGGLRDTIYF
TRBJ2-1,NA,TRBD2,TRBV28,TGTGCCAGCAGTTTTCTCAGCGGGGCCTCCTACAATGAGCAGTTCTTC,CASSFLSGASYNEQFF
TRBJ1-1,NA,NA,TRBV19,TGTGCCAGTAGTACCTGGTCGAGAGCAAACACTGAAGCTTTCTTT,CASSTWSRANTEAFF